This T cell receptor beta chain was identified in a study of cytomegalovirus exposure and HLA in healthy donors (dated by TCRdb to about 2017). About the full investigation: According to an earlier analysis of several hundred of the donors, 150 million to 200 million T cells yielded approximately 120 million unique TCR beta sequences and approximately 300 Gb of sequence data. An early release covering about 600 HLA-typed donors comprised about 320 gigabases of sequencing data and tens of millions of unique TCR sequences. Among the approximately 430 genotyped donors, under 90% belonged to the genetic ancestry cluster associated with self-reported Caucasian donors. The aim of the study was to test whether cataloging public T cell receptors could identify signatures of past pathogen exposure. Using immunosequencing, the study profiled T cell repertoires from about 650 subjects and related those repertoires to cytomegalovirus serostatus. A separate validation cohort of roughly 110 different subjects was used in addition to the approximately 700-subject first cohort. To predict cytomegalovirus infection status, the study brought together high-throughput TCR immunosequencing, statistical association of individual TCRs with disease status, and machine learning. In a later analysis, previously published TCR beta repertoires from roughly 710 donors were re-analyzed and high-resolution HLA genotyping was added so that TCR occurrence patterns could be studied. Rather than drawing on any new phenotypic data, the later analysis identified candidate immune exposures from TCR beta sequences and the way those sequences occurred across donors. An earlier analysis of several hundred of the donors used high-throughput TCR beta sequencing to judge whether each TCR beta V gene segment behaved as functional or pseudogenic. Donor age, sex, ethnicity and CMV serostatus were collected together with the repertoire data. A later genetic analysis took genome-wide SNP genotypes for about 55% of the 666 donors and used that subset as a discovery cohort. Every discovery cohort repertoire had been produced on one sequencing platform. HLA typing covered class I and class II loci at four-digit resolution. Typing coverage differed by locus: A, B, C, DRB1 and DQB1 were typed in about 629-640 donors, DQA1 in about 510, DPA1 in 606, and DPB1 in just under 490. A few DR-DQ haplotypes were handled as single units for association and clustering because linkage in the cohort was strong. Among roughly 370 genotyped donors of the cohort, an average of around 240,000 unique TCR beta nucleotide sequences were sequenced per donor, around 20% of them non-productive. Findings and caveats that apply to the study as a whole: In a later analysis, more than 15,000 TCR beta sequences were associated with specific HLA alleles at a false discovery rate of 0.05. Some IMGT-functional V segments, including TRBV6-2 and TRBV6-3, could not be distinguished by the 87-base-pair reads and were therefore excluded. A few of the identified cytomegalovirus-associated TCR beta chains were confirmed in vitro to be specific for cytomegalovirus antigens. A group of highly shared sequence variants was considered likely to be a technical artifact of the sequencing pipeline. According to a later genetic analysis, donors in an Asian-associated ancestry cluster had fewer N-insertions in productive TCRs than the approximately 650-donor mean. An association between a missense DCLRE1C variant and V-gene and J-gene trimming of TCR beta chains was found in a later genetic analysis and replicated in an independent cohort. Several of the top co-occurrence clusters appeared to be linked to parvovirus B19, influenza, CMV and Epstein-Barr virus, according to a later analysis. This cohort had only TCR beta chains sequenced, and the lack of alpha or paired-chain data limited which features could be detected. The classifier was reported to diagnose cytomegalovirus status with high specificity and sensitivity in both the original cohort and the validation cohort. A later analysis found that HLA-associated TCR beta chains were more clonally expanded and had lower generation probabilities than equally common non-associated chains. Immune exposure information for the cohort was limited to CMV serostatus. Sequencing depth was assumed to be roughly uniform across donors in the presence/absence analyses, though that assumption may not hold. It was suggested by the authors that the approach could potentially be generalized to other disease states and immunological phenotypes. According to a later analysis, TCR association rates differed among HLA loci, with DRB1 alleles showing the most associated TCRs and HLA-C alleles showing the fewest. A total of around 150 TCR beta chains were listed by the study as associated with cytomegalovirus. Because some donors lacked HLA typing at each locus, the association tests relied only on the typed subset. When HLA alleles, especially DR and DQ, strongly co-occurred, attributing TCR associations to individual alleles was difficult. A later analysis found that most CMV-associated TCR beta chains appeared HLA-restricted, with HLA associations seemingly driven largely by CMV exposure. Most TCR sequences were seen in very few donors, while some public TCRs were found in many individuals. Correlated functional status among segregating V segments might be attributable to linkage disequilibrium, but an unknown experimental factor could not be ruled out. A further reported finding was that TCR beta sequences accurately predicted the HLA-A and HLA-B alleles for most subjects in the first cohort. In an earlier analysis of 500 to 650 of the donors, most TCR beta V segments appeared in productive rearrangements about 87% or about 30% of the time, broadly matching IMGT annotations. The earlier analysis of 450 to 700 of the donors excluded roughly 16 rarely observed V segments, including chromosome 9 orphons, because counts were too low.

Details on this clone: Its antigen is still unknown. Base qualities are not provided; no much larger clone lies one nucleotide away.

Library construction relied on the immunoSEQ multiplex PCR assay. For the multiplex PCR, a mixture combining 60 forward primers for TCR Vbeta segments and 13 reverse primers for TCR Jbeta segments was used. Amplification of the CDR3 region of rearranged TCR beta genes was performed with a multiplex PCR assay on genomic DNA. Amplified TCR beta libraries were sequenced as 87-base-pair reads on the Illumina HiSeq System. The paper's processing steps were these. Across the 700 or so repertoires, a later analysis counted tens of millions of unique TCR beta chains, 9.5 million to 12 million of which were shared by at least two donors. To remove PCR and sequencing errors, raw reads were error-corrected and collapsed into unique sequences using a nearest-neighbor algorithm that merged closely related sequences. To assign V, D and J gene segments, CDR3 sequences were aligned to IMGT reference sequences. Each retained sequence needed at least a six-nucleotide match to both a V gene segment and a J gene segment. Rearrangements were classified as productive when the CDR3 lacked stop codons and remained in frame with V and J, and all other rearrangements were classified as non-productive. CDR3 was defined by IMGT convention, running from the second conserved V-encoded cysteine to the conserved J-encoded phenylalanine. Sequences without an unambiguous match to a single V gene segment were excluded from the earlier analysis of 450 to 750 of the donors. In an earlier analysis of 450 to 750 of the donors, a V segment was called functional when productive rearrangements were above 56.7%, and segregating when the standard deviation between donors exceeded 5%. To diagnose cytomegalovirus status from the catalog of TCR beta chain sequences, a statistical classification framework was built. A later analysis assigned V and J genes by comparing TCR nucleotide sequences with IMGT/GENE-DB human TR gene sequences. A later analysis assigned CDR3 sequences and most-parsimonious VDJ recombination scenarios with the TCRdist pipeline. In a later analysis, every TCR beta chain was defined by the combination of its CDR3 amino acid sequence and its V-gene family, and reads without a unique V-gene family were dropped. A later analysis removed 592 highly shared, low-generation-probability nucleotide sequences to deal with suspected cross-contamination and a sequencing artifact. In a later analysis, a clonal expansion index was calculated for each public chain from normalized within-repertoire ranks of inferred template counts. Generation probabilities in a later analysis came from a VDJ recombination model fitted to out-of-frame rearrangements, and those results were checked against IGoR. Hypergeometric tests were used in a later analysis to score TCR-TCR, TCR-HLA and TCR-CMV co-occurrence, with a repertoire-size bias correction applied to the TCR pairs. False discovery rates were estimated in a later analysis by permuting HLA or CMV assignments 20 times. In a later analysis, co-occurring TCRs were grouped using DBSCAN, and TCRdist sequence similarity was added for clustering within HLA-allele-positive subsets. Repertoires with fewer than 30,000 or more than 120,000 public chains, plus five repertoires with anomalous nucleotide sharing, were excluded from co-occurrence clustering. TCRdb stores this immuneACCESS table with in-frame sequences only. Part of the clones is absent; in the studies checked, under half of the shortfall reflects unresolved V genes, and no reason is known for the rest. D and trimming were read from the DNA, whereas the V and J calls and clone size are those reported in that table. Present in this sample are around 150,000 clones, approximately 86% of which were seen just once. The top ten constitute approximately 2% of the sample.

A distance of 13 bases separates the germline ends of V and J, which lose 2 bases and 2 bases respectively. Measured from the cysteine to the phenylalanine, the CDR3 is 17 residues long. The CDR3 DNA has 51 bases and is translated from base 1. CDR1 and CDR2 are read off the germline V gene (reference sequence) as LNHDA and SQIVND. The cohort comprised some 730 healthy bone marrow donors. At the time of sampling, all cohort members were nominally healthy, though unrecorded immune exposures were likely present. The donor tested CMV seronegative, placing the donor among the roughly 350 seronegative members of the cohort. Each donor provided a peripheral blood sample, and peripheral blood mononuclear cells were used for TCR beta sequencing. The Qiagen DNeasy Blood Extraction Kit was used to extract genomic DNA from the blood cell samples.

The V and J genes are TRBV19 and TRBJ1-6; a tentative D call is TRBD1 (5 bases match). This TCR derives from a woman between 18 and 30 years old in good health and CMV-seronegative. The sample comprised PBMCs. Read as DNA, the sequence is TGTGCCAGTAGTATACCCCTCGGGGGAACCTATAATTCACCCCTCCACTTT. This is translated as CASSIPLGGTYNSPLHF. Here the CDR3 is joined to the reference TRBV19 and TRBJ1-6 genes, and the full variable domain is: DGGITQSPKYLFRKEGQNVTLSCEQNLNHDAMYWYRQDPGQGLRLIYYSQIVNDFQKGDIAEGYSVSREKKESFPLTVTSAQKNPTAFYLCASSIPLGGTYNSPLHFGNGTRLTVT.